This is a list of T cell receptor beta chains from one sample in a study of blood T cell repertoires in COVID-19. TCRdb's table, derived via immunoSEQ multiplex PCR, lists solely in-frame clones and lacks some. The profile shows some 240,000 clones, approximately 80% of them singletons. Sequenced: peripheral blood. Receptor source: a middle-aged woman who had recovered from COVID-19. The CDR3 runs from the conserved cysteine through the conserved F or W. The order of the fields is V gene, CDR3 length, J gene, D gene, clone size, CDR3 protein, CDR3 DNA. The D gene is left open where the match is weak. Clone size is shown for a subset of rows, as once, few, many or a class of expanded clone.

v_call: TRBV23-1
cdr3_length: 16
j_call: TRBJ1-5
d_call: NA
clone_size: NA
cdr3_aa: CASRPGTKAGNQPQHF
cdr3_nt: TGCGCCAGCAGGCCCGGGACAAAGGCGGGCAATCAGCCCCAGCATTTT

v_call: TRBV11-3
cdr3_length: 14
j_call: TRBJ2-3
d_call: NA
clone_size: NA
cdr3_aa: CASKAAQAVDTQYF
cdr3_nt: TGTGCCAGCAAAGCGGCCCAGGCAGTAGATACGCAGTATTTT

v_call: TRBV6-6
cdr3_length: 14
j_call: TRBJ1-4
d_call: NA
clone_size: NA
cdr3_aa: CASNYPSTNEKLFF
cdr3_nt: TGTGCCAGCAATTACCCGTCAACTAATGAAAAACTGTTTTTT

v_call: TRBV2
cdr3_length: 14
j_call: TRBJ1-5
d_call: TRBD1
clone_size: NA
cdr3_aa: CASWTGGGNQPQHF
cdr3_nt: TGTGCCAGCTGGACAGGAGGGGGGAATCAGCCCCAGCATTTT

v_call: TRBV5-6
cdr3_length: 16
j_call: TRBJ2-3
d_call: TRBD2
clone_size: NA
cdr3_aa: CASSSYLAGGTDTQYF
cdr3_nt: TGTGCCAGCAGCTCGTATCTAGCGGGGGGCACAGATACGCAGTATTTT

v_call: TRBV6-6
cdr3_length: 14
j_call: TRBJ2-5
d_call: NA
clone_size: NA
cdr3_aa: CASSYWDTQETQYF
cdr3_nt: TGTGCCAGCAGTTACTGGGACACCCAAGAGACCCAGTACTTC

v_call: TRBV25-1
cdr3_length: 15
j_call: TRBJ1-2
d_call: TRBD1
clone_size: NA
cdr3_aa: CASSQRGTGRDGYTF
cdr3_nt: TGTGCCAGCAGTCAAAGGGGGACAGGGAGGGATGGCTACACCTTC

v_call: TRBV28
cdr3_length: 18
j_call: TRBJ1-5
d_call: TRBD1
clone_size: once
cdr3_aa: CASSSDRGLPFSNQPQHF
cdr3_nt: TGTGCCAGCAGTTCGGACAGGGGGCTCCCTTTTAGCAATCAGCCCCAGCATTTT

v_call: TRBV13
cdr3_length: 15
j_call: TRBJ2-1
d_call: TRBD2
clone_size: NA
cdr3_aa: CASSETSGAYNEQFF
cdr3_nt: TGTGCCAGCAGCGAGACTAGCGGGGCCTACAATGAGCAGTTCTTC

v_call: TRBV27
cdr3_length: 14
j_call: TRBJ1-1
d_call: NA
clone_size: NA
cdr3_aa: CASKSGTMNTEAFF
cdr3_nt: TGTGCCAGCAAGAGCGGGACGATGAACACTGAAGCTTTCTTT

v_call: TRBV7-2
cdr3_length: 17
j_call: TRBJ1-1
d_call: TRBD1
clone_size: once
cdr3_aa: CASSPRRDSQRDTEAFF
cdr3_nt: TGTGCCAGCAGCCCACGGCGGGACAGTCAAAGGGACACTGAAGCTTTCTTT

v_call: TRBV6-5
cdr3_length: 15
j_call: TRBJ2-2
d_call: TRBD1
clone_size: NA
cdr3_aa: CASRPGQAPTGELFF
cdr3_nt: TGTGCCAGCCGACCGGGACAGGCGCCCACCGGGGAGCTGTTTTTT

v_call: TRBV28
cdr3_length: 13
j_call: TRBJ1-1
d_call: NA
clone_size: NA
cdr3_aa: CATFDRLNTEAFF
cdr3_nt: TGTGCCACCTTCGACAGGCTGAACACTGAAGCTTTCTTT

v_call: TRBV6-5
cdr3_length: 13
j_call: TRBJ1-4
d_call: TRBD1
clone_size: NA
cdr3_aa: CASSRQGNEKLFF
cdr3_nt: TGTGCCAGCAGCCGACAGGGTAATGAAAAACTGTTTTTT

v_call: TRBV3-1/TRBV3-2
cdr3_length: 14
j_call: TRBJ2-7
d_call: TRBD2
clone_size: few
cdr3_aa: CASSQASGAYEQYF
cdr3_nt: TGTGCCAGCAGCCAAGCTAGCGGGGCCTACGAGCAGTACTTC

v_call: TRBV12-3/TRBV12-4
cdr3_length: 11
j_call: TRBJ1-1
d_call: NA
clone_size: NA
cdr3_aa: CASSFRTEAFF
cdr3_nt: TGTGCCAGCAGTTTTAGAACTGAAGCTTTCTTT

v_call: TRBV12-3/TRBV12-4
cdr3_length: 12
j_call: TRBJ1-2
d_call: NA
clone_size: NA
cdr3_aa: CASSLAGAGYTF
cdr3_nt: TGTGCCAGCAGTTTAGCAGGGGCCGGCTACACCTTC

v_call: TRBV21-1
cdr3_length: 17
j_call: TRBJ1-5
d_call: NA
clone_size: NA
cdr3_aa: CASSSQGSAYSNQPQHF
cdr3_nt: TGTGCCAGCAGCTCGCAGGGTTCCGCCTATAGCAATCAGCCCCAGCATTTT

v_call: TRBV10-2
cdr3_length: 17
j_call: TRBJ2-7
d_call: TRBD1
clone_size: NA
cdr3_aa: CASNGQGSPDTSYEQYF
cdr3_nt: TGCGCCAGCAATGGACAGGGGTCCCCAGATACCTCCTACGAGCAGTACTTC

v_call: TRBV2
cdr3_length: 14
j_call: TRBJ1-1
d_call: NA
clone_size: NA
cdr3_aa: CASSVRVENTEAFF
cdr3_nt: TGTGCCAGCAGTGTCCGGGTGGAGAACACTGAAGCTTTCTTT

v_call: TRBV29-1
cdr3_length: 13
j_call: TRBJ1-1
d_call: NA
clone_size: NA
cdr3_aa: CSASTGLNTEAFF
cdr3_nt: TGCAGCGCCTCTACAGGGCTGAACACTGAAGCTTTCTTT

v_call: TRBV7-2
cdr3_length: 15
j_call: TRBJ2-7
d_call: TRBD1
clone_size: NA
cdr3_aa: CASSFAGGSTYEQYF
cdr3_nt: TGTGCCAGCAGCTTTGCAGGGGGCTCTACCTACGAGCAGTACTTC

v_call: TRBV7-6
cdr3_length: 15
j_call: TRBJ2-7
d_call: NA
clone_size: NA
cdr3_aa: CASSPGTYTTYEQYF
cdr3_nt: TGTGCCAGCAGCCCCGGGACATATACAACCTACGAGCAGTACTTC

v_call: TRBV11-2
cdr3_length: 18
j_call: TRBJ2-2
d_call: TRBD2
clone_size: few
cdr3_aa: CASSLGLAGEPYTGELFF
cdr3_nt: TGTGCCAGCAGCTTAGGACTAGCGGGCGAACCGTACACCGGGGAGCTGTTTTTT

v_call: TRBV9
cdr3_length: 14
j_call: TRBJ2-3
d_call: NA
clone_size: NA
cdr3_aa: CASSASGRTDTQYF
cdr3_nt: TGTGCCAGCAGCGCGAGCGGGCGCACAGATACGCAGTATTTT

v_call: TRBV5-1
cdr3_length: 14
j_call: TRBJ1-6
d_call: NA
clone_size: NA
cdr3_aa: CASSLGAGDSPLHF
cdr3_nt: TGCGCCAGCAGCCTGGGGGCAGGGGACTCACCCCTCCACTTT

v_call: TRBV19
cdr3_length: 15
j_call: TRBJ2-7
d_call: TRBD2
clone_size: NA
cdr3_aa: CASSMRSGVGIEQYF
cdr3_nt: TGTGCCAGTAGTATGAGAAGCGGGGTCGGTATCGAGCAGTACTTC

v_call: TRBV7-2
cdr3_length: 15
j_call: TRBJ2-3
d_call: NA
clone_size: NA
cdr3_aa: CASSLVVGSTDTQYF
cdr3_nt: TGTGCCAGCAGCTTAGTCGTCGGTAGCACAGATACGCAGTATTTT

v_call: TRBV10-3
cdr3_length: 15
j_call: TRBJ1-2
d_call: TRBD1
clone_size: NA
cdr3_aa: CAISESQGARDGYTF
cdr3_nt: TGTGCCATCAGTGAGTCGCAGGGGGCGCGGGATGGCTACACCTTC

v_call: TRBV12-3/TRBV12-4
cdr3_length: 11
j_call: TRBJ1-4
d_call: NA
clone_size: NA
cdr3_aa: CASTGREKLFF
cdr3_nt: TGTGCCAGCACAGGGAGGGAAAAACTGTTTTTT

v_call: TRBV19
cdr3_length: 11
j_call: TRBJ1-1
d_call: NA
clone_size: NA
cdr3_aa: CASGAYGEAFF
cdr3_nt: TGTGCCAGTGGGGCGTATGGTGAAGCTTTCTTT

v_call: TRBV11-2
cdr3_length: 15
j_call: TRBJ1-1
d_call: NA
clone_size: NA
cdr3_aa: CASRLATGMPTEAFF
cdr3_nt: TGTGCCAGCAGGCTCGCAACCGGGATGCCGACTGAAGCTTTCTTT

v_call: TRBV18
cdr3_length: 13
j_call: TRBJ2-5
d_call: NA
clone_size: once
cdr3_aa: CASRDDGEETQYF
cdr3_nt: TGTGCCAGCCGCGACGACGGGGAAGAGACCCAGTACTTC

v_call: TRBV2
cdr3_length: 15
j_call: TRBJ2-1
d_call: TRBD2
clone_size: NA
cdr3_aa: CASFRGGSSYNEQFF
cdr3_nt: TGTGCCAGCTTTAGGGGAGGGAGCTCCTACAATGAGCAGTTCTTC

v_call: TRBV7-9
cdr3_length: 15
j_call: TRBJ1-5
d_call: NA
clone_size: NA
cdr3_aa: CASSADSYSNQPQHF
cdr3_nt: TGTGCCAGCAGCGCGGACAGCTATAGCAATCAGCCCCAGCATTTT

v_call: TRBV3-1/TRBV3-2
cdr3_length: 12
j_call: TRBJ1-6
d_call: NA
clone_size: NA
cdr3_aa: CASSRQVPPLHF
cdr3_nt: TGTGCCAGCAGCCGACAGGTCCCACCCCTCCACTTT

v_call: TRBV3-1/TRBV3-2
cdr3_length: 14
j_call: TRBJ1-2
d_call: TRBD1
clone_size: NA
cdr3_aa: CASTQNRDSDGYTF
cdr3_nt: TGTGCCAGCACCCAGAACCGGGACAGCGATGGCTACACCTTC

v_call: TRBV5-1
cdr3_length: 11
j_call: TRBJ1-2
d_call: NA
clone_size: NA
cdr3_aa: CASRESYGYTF
cdr3_nt: TGCGCCAGCAGGGAGTCCTATGGCTACACCTTC

v_call: TRBV19
cdr3_length: 12
j_call: TRBJ1-2
d_call: TRBD1
clone_size: NA
cdr3_aa: CASSRQGTGYTF
cdr3_nt: TGTGCCAGTAGTCGACAGGGAACGGGCTACACCTTC

v_call: TRBV29-1
cdr3_length: 16
j_call: TRBJ2-1
d_call: TRBD1
clone_size: NA
cdr3_aa: CSVEEIGDSSYNEQFF
cdr3_nt: TGCAGCGTTGAAGAGATCGGGGACAGCTCCTACAATGAGCAGTTCTTC

v_call: TRBV28
cdr3_length: 12
j_call: TRBJ1-1
d_call: NA
clone_size: NA
cdr3_aa: CASRLGSTEAFF
cdr3_nt: TGTGCCAGCAGGTTGGGGAGCACTGAAGCTTTCTTT

v_call: TRBV15
cdr3_length: 15
j_call: TRBJ2-3
d_call: TRBD2
clone_size: NA
cdr3_aa: CATSTGGIRLDTQYF
cdr3_nt: TGTGCCACCAGCACGGGGGGGATTCGCTTAGATACGCAGTATTTT

v_call: TRBV28
cdr3_length: 14
j_call: TRBJ2-5
d_call: TRBD2
clone_size: NA
cdr3_aa: CASRNSGGRETQYF
cdr3_nt: TGTGCCAGCAGGAATAGCGGGGGCAGGGAGACCCAGTACTTC

v_call: TRBV6-5
cdr3_length: 12
j_call: TRBJ1-1
d_call: NA
clone_size: NA
cdr3_aa: CASSFDRFQAFF
cdr3_nt: TGTGCCAGCAGCTTCGACAGGTTCCAAGCTTTCTTT

v_call: TRBV29-1
cdr3_length: 12
j_call: TRBJ1-3
d_call: NA
clone_size: NA
cdr3_aa: CSVAVSGNTIYF
cdr3_nt: TGCAGCGTTGCGGTCTCTGGAAACACCATATATTTT

v_call: TRBV27
cdr3_length: 15
j_call: TRBJ1-2
d_call: TRBD1
clone_size: NA
cdr3_aa: CASSDRGLGFYGYTF
cdr3_nt: TGTGCCAGCTCCGACAGGGGGCTCGGTTTCTATGGCTACACCTTC

v_call: TRBV6-5
cdr3_length: 13
j_call: TRBJ1-2
d_call: TRBD1
clone_size: NA
cdr3_aa: CASRPTGVGGYTF
cdr3_nt: TGTGCCAGCAGGCCGACAGGGGTGGGTGGCTACACCTTC

v_call: TRBV6-5
cdr3_length: 13
j_call: TRBJ1-6
d_call: TRBD1
clone_size: NA
cdr3_aa: CAIRGQGNSPLHF
cdr3_nt: TGTGCCATACGAGGACAGGGCAATTCACCCCTCCACTTT

v_call: TRBV7-9
cdr3_length: 14
j_call: TRBJ1-3
d_call: NA
clone_size: NA
cdr3_aa: CASSLGRGGNTIYF
cdr3_nt: TGTGCCAGCAGCTTAGGCAGGGGTGGAAACACCATATATTTT

v_call: TRBV9
cdr3_length: 16
j_call: TRBJ2-5
d_call: NA
clone_size: NA
cdr3_aa: CASSPSPQDSLETQYF
cdr3_nt: TGTGCCAGCAGCCCTTCCCCCCAAGACAGTCTGGAGACCCAGTACTTC

v_call: TRBV30
cdr3_length: 16
j_call: TRBJ2-3
d_call: NA
clone_size: NA
cdr3_aa: CAWSPLGALSTDTQYF
cdr3_nt: TGTGCCTGGAGTCCATTAGGAGCCCTTAGCACAGATACGCAGTATTTT

v_call: TRBV6-1
cdr3_length: 15
j_call: TRBJ2-2
d_call: NA
clone_size: NA
cdr3_aa: CASSEASANTGELFF
cdr3_nt: TGTGCCAGCAGTGAGGCTAGCGCGAACACCGGGGAGCTGTTTTTT

v_call: TRBV15
cdr3_length: 12
j_call: TRBJ2-5
d_call: NA
clone_size: NA
cdr3_aa: CATSQSWETQYF
cdr3_nt: TGTGCCACCAGTCAGTCGTGGGAGACCCAGTACTTC

v_call: TRBV20-1
cdr3_length: 11
j_call: TRBJ2-5
d_call: NA
clone_size: NA
cdr3_aa: CSARILETQYF
cdr3_nt: TGCAGTGCTAGAATCTTAGAGACCCAGTACTTC